Listed below are T cell receptor beta chains from one sample, sequenced in a study of control samples from healthy donors and cancer patients. Assay used: immunoSEQ multiplex PCR; TCRdb lists only in-frame clones, some missing. There are 150,000 to 200,000 clones in the sample; 94% occur only once, and approximately 1.5% lies in the top ten. Sequencing was carried out using blood. The origin of the receptors is a woman between 18 and 29 years old in good health. The CDR3 runs from the conserved cysteine through the conserved F or W. Each record gives: CDR3 length, V gene, clone size, J gene, D gene, CDR3 protein, CDR3 DNA. D genes are given only for firm matches. Where a row states a size, it is once, few, many or the class of an expanded clone; other rows omit it.

length: 13
V: TRBV28
size: -
J: TRBJ2-7
D: -
CDR3: CASSSTTLSEQYF
DNA: TGTGCCAGCAGTTCGACAACGCTTAGCGAGCAGTACTTC

length: 12
V: TRBV5-6
size: -
J: TRBJ1-6
D: -
CDR3: CASSLGVSPLHF
DNA: TGTGCCAGCAGCTTGGGGGTTTCACCCCTCCACTTT

length: 16
V: TRBV25-1
size: -
J: TRBJ1-4
D: TRBD1
CDR3: CASAGTGRRSLEKLFF
DNA: TGTGCCAGTGCAGGGACAGGTCGGCGCTCCCTCGAAAAACTGTTTTTT

length: 14
V: TRBV27
size: once
J: TRBJ1-1
D: TRBD1
CDR3: CASSLGTGPTEAFF
DNA: TGTGCCAGCAGTTTGGGGACAGGGCCCACTGAAGCTTTCTTT

length: 15
V: TRBV3-1/TRBV3-2
size: -
J: TRBJ2-1
D: -
CDR3: CASSQAGLSYNEQFF
DNA: TGTGCCAGCAGCCAGGCGGGATTATCCTACAATGAGCAGTTCTTC

length: 15
V: TRBV24-1
size: -
J: TRBJ2-3
D: TRBD2
CDR3: CATSDSAGVKDTQYF
DNA: TGTGCCACCAGTGATTCGGCGGGGGTGAAAGATACGCAGTATTTT

length: 12
V: TRBV18
size: once
J: TRBJ1-1
D: -
CDR3: CASSQRNTEAFF
DNA: TGTGCCAGCTCCCAGAGGAACACTGAAGCTTTCTTT

length: 14
V: TRBV5-4
size: -
J: TRBJ2-2
D: -
CDR3: CASSLWESYGELFF
DNA: TGTGCCAGCAGCTTGTGGGAGAGCTACGGGGAGCTGTTTTTT

length: 13
V: TRBV12-3/TRBV12-4
size: -
J: TRBJ1-1
D: TRBD1
CDR3: CASSGQANTEAFF
DNA: TGTGCCAGCAGTGGACAGGCGAACACTGAAGCTTTCTTT

length: 18
V: TRBV5-4
size: -
J: TRBJ2-1
D: TRBD2
CDR3: CASSRGSAGTSGHNEQFF
DNA: TGTGCCAGCAGCCGGGGGTCGGCAGGGACTAGCGGACACAATGAGCAGTTCTTC

length: 17
V: TRBV18
size: -
J: TRBJ2-1
D: TRBD2
CDR3: CASSPPAGGPSSNEQFF
DNA: TGTGCCAGCTCACCACCGGCGGGAGGGCCCTCAAGCAATGAGCAGTTCTTC

length: 17
V: TRBV3-1/TRBV3-2
size: -
J: TRBJ1-1
D: -
CDR3: CASSQRIAGQGLTEAFF
DNA: TGTGCCAGCAGCCAGCGGATCGCAGGGCAGGGTCTCACTGAAGCTTTCTTT

length: 15
V: TRBV14
size: -
J: TRBJ2-5
D: TRBD1
CDR3: CASSYYGTGRETQYF
DNA: TGTGCCAGCAGCTACTACGGGACAGGGAGGGAGACCCAGTACTTC

length: 13
V: TRBV12-3/TRBV12-4
size: -
J: TRBJ2-1
D: TRBD2
CDR3: CASSLAGEGEQFF
DNA: TGTGCCAGCAGCCTAGCGGGAGAAGGTGAGCAGTTCTTC

length: 15
V: TRBV6-5
size: -
J: TRBJ1-5
D: -
CDR3: CASSYSGDSNQPQHF
DNA: TGTGCCAGCAGTTACTCGGGAGATAGCAATCAGCCCCAGCATTTT

length: 15
V: TRBV6-2/TRBV6-3
size: -
J: TRBJ1-2
D: -
CDR3: CASSYVVLDTYGYTF
DNA: TGTGCCAGCAGTTACGTGGTGCTGGACACCTATGGCTACACCTTC

length: 12
V: TRBV5-1
size: -
J: TRBJ2-2
D: -
CDR3: CASSLDSGELFF
DNA: TGCGCCAGCAGCTTGGATTCCGGGGAGCTGTTTTTT

length: 13
V: TRBV6-6
size: -
J: TRBJ1-2
D: -
CDR3: CASSYGDNYGYTF
DNA: TGTGCCAGCAGTTATGGGGATAACTATGGCTACACCTTC

length: 13
V: TRBV19
size: -
J: TRBJ1-5
D: -
CDR3: CASSIDSGQPQHF
DNA: TGTGCCAGTAGTATAGATTCCGGCCAGCCCCAGCATTTT

length: 13
V: TRBV6-5
size: -
J: TRBJ1-1
D: -
CDR3: CASSYGENTEAFF
DNA: TGTGCCAGCAGTTACGGGGAGAACACTGAAGCTTTCTTT

length: 13
V: TRBV29-1
size: -
J: TRBJ2-1
D: TRBD1
CDR3: CSGLRDRGNEQFF
DNA: TGCAGCGGTCTCCGGGACAGGGGCAATGAGCAGTTCTTC

length: 13
V: TRBV7-6
size: -
J: TRBJ1-3
D: -
CDR3: CASSGNSGNTIYF
DNA: TGTGCCAGCAGCGGGAACTCTGGAAACACCATATATTTT

length: 15
V: TRBV10-3
size: -
J: TRBJ1-1
D: TRBD1
CDR3: CAIREGQGRNTEAFF
DNA: TGTGCCATCAGAGAAGGACAGGGACGGAACACTGAAGCTTTCTTT

length: 14
V: TRBV25-1
size: -
J: TRBJ2-2
D: -
CDR3: CASSELGHTGELFF
DNA: TGTGCCAGCAGTGAATTGGGGCATACCGGGGAGCTGTTTTTT

length: 14
V: TRBV7-2
size: -
J: TRBJ2-7
D: TRBD1
CDR3: CASSPQGAFYEQYF
DNA: TGTGCCAGCAGCCCACAGGGGGCGTTCTACGAGCAGTACTTC

length: 14
V: TRBV25-1
size: once
J: TRBJ2-1
D: TRBD2
CDR3: CASSKREGDNEQFF
DNA: TGTGCCAGCTCCAAGCGGGAGGGGGACAATGAGCAGTTCTTC

length: 16
V: TRBV21-1
size: -
J: TRBJ2-1
D: -
CDR3: CASNPSELAGVYEQFF
DNA: TGTGCCAGCAACCCCAGCGAGCTAGCGGGAGTTTATGAGCAGTTCTTC

length: 17
V: TRBV4-2
size: few
J: TRBJ1-3
D: -
CDR3: CASSQDSRGWAGNTIYF
DNA: TGTGCCAGCAGCCAAGATTCGCGGGGGTGGGCTGGAAACACCATATATTTT

length: 12
V: TRBV18
size: -
J: TRBJ1-2
D: -
CDR3: CASSPPNQRYTF
DNA: TGTGCCAGCTCACCACCGAACCAGCGCTACACCTTC

length: 17
V: TRBV7-2
size: -
J: TRBJ1-2
D: -
CDR3: CASSQWAGVYSNYGYTF
DNA: TGTGCCAGCAGCCAATGGGCAGGGGTTTACTCTAACTATGGCTACACCTTC

length: 12
V: TRBV10-3
size: -
J: TRBJ1-2
D: -
CDR3: CAISESGRGYTF
DNA: TGTGCCATCAGTGAGTCAGGGAGAGGCTACACCTTC

length: 13
V: TRBV12-3/TRBV12-4
size: once
J: TRBJ1-1
D: -
CDR3: CASTPDGNTEAFF
DNA: TGTGCCAGCACGCCAGACGGGAACACTGAAGCTTTCTTT

length: 14
V: TRBV9
size: -
J: TRBJ2-5
D: -
CDR3: CASSVSGIQETQYF
DNA: TGTGCCAGCAGCGTATCAGGGATACAAGAGACCCAGTACTTC

length: 13
V: TRBV19
size: -
J: TRBJ1-1
D: TRBD1
CDR3: CASSGRGQTEAFF
DNA: TGTGCCAGTAGTGGCAGGGGGCAAACTGAAGCTTTCTTT

length: 18
V: TRBV21-1
size: -
J: TRBJ2-3
D: -
CDR3: CASSKGRLAGGSTDTQYF
DNA: TGTGCCAGCAGCAAAGGTAGGCTAGCGGGGGGGAGCACAGATACGCAGTATTTT

length: 13
V: TRBV14
size: -
J: TRBJ2-5
D: -
CDR3: CASSQHTGETQYF
DNA: TGTGCCAGCAGCCAACATACCGGGGAGACCCAGTACTTC

length: 14
V: TRBV10-1
size: -
J: TRBJ2-5
D: TRBD1
CDR3: CASSEGTAQETQYF
DNA: TGCGCCAGCAGTGAGGGGACAGCCCAAGAGACCCAGTACTTC

length: 15
V: TRBV9
size: -
J: TRBJ2-7
D: -
CDR3: CASSVAHGNFYEQYF
DNA: TGTGCCAGCAGCGTAGCCCACGGGAACTTCTACGAGCAGTACTTC

length: 15
V: TRBV24-1
size: -
J: TRBJ2-3
D: TRBD2
CDR3: CATGGKSSGIDTQYF
DNA: TGTGCCACCGGCGGGAAGTCTAGCGGGATTGATACGCAGTATTTT

length: 13
V: TRBV12-3/TRBV12-4
size: -
J: TRBJ1-1
D: -
CDR3: CASSLSGQIEAFF
DNA: TGTGCCAGCAGTTTATCGGGACAAATCGAAGCTTTCTTT

length: 13
V: TRBV6-4
size: -
J: TRBJ2-6
D: -
CDR3: CASGISGANVLTF
DNA: TGTGCCTCAGGGATCTCTGGGGCCAACGTCCTGACTTTC

length: 13
V: TRBV20-1
size: -
J: TRBJ2-4
D: -
CDR3: CSASWGAKNIQYF
DNA: TGCAGTGCTAGTTGGGGGGCCAAAAACATTCAGTACTTC

length: 15
V: TRBV11-3
size: once
J: TRBJ1-3
D: -
CDR3: CASSYSGTSGNTIYF
DNA: TGTGCCAGCAGCTATTCCGGGACCTCTGGAAACACCATATATTTT

length: 16
V: TRBV27
size: -
J: TRBJ1-6
D: -
CDR3: CASSPYLQGGNSPLHF
DNA: TGTGCCAGCAGTCCCTACCTACAGGGTGGTAATTCACCCCTCCACTTT

length: 17
V: TRBV11-3
size: -
J: TRBJ2-3
D: TRBD2
CDR3: CASSYTIGGGNSDTQYF
DNA: TGTGCCAGCAGCTATACGATAGGCGGGGGTAACTCAGATACGCAGTATTTT

length: 12
V: TRBV5-6
size: -
J: TRBJ2-7
D: -
CDR3: CASSFLLYEQYF
DNA: TGTGCCAGCAGCTTTCTTTTATACGAGCAGTACTTC

length: 16
V: TRBV5-4
size: -
J: TRBJ1-1
D: -
CDR3: CASSLAGGGLSTEAFF
DNA: TGTGCCAGCAGCTTGGCGGGGGGAGGCTTGAGCACTGAAGCTTTCTTT